This TCR beta chain originates from a study of T cells in localized non-small cell lung cancer. The study's findings and limits: Longer overall survival was seen with higher T cell density measured in blood. There were a median roughly 61 of the top 100 tumor clones appearing in adjacent lung. Sequencing was restricted to one tumor region; therefore, heterogeneity remains possible. Uninvolved neighboring lung showed the greatest T cell clonality, exceeding tumor.

The repertoire was sequenced with immunoSEQ multiplex PCR; TCRdb's copy has only in-frame clones and lacks some. The sample shows tens of thousands of clones, over 75% of them seen only once. This CDR3 has 14 residues. J was trimmed by 5 bases and V by 1 base; bases with no gene match: 1. CDR1 and CDR2 from the germline V gene are SGHNT and YENEEA. Notes on this clone: No antigen is known for it.

The specimen was PBMCs, collected before any cancer treatment. The chain employs TRBV11-3 and TRBJ2-3; 9 positions match TRBD2. This clonotype was sampled from a man between 35 and 75 years old with stage II lung adenocarcinoma. CDR3 in amino acids: CASSLGLAEDTQYF. The CDR3 DNA is TGTGCCAGCAGCTTAGGACTAGCGGAAGATACGCAGTATTTT.